This TCR beta chain was observed in a study of identical twins. This clonotype was found a few times. Its antigen is unknown. Study observations and caveats: Cross-sectional statistics, not tracking of the same donors, supported the conclusions. Clonotypes of the beta chain that were abundant in cord blood carried fewer insertions (memory repertoires showed none). Weaker excess twin sharing was seen among beta out-of-frame sequences.

The length of the CDR3 is 14 residues. The V gene's germline CDR1 is MNHNS and CDR2 SASEGT. J was trimmed by 6 bases and V by 6 bases; bases with no gene match: 6. Each CDR3 protein gets one entry after TCRdb re-called the 5' RACE reads with MiXCR. Here the sample spans 450,000 or so distinct CDR3 sequences, approximately 15% being singletons. The same specimen was also included in a second study, on yellow fever vaccine responses in identical twins.

The V and J genes are TRBV6-1 and TRBJ1-5, with TRBD1 matching 9 bases. The sample was CD4+ T cells sorted from blood. The sequence derives from a woman aged 18-29 years in good health. CDR3 amino acids: CASRTDRGGQPQHF. For the CDR3, the DNA is TGTGCCAGCAGGACGGACAGGGGAGGTCAGCCCCAGCATTTT.